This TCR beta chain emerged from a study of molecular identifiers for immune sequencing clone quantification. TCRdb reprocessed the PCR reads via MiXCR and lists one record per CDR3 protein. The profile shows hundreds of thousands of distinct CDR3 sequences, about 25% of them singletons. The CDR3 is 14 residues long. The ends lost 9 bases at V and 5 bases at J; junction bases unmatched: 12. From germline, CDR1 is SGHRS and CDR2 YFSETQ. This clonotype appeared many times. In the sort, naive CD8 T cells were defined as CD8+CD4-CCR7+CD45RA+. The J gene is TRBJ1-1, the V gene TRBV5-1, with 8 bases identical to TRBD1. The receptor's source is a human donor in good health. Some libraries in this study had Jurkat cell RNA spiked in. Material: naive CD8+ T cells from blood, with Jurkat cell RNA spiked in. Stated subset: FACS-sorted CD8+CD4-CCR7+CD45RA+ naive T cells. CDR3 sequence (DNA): TGCGCCATCCAACTAGACAGGGGTGGTACTGAAGCTTTCTTT. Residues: CAIQLDRGGTEAFF.